A single sample is the source of the 4 T cell receptor beta chains below, sequenced in a study of blood T cells in healthy people across ages. A second roughly 7 to 11 cycle PCR used barcoded and J-beta primers. TCRdb re-derived calls from the 5' RACE reads in MiXCR, one entry per CDR3 protein. In the table there are over a million distinct CDR3 sequences, around 59% of which are singletons. Material for sequencing was blood. The receptors shown here come from a man aged 18 to 29 in good health.

Only a few counts were recorded for this clonotype. The J gene is TRBJ2-7, the V gene TRBV3-1; 7 bases fit TRBD1. The ends lost 0 bases at V and 0 bases at J; junction bases unmatched: 8. The germline gives CDR1 LGHDT, CDR2 YNNKEL (reference sequence). The CDR3 is 17 amino acids. DNA for the CDR3: TGTGCCAGCAGCCAAGAGGGACAGAAACAGGGCTCCTACGAGCAGTACTTC. It translates to CASSQEGQKQGSYEQYF.

The chain combines TRBV24-1 with TRBJ2-7; D might be TRBD2 (6 bases). The V gene's germline CDR1 is KGHDR and CDR2 SFDVKD. V dropped 1 base and J dropped 7 bases, with 10 bases sitting between them. CDR3 length equals 13 residues. The CDR3 DNA sequence: TGTGCCACCAGTGATTTTTCCGGGACTGAGCAGTACTTC. Amino acids: CATSDFSGTEQYF.

The chain recombines TRBV5-5 with TRBJ2-2, with 10 bases matching TRBD2. The trim removed 3 bases at V and 2 bases at J, leaving 7 bases unmatched. This CDR3 has 17 amino acids. Germline V gene sequence: CDR1 SGHKS, CDR2 YYEKEE (reference sequence). In DNA form, the CDR3 reads TGTGCCAGCAGCTCGCCTAGCGGGGGAGCCAACACCGGGGAGCTGTTTTTT. It codes for CASSSPSGGANTGELFF.

The chain combines TRBV29-1 with TRBJ2-1; perhaps TRBD2 as D (6 bases). This CDR3 has 15 residues. CDR1 SQVTM and CDR2 ANQGSEA come from the germline V gene. V lost 4 bases, J lost 1 base, and 14 bases lay in between. DNA of the CDR3: TGCAGCGTTGTAGGCGGGACCACATCCTACAATGAGCAGTTCTTC. This translates into CSVVGGTTSYNEQFF.